What follows are 23 T cell receptor beta chains derived from one specimen sequenced in a study of identical twins. Each CDR3 protein is one row after TCRdb ran MiXCR on the 5' RACE reads. The data contain around 250,000 distinct CDR3 sequences, about 8.3% of them seen just once; the ten biggest clones take up less than 4%. This sample was also put to use in a study of yellow fever vaccine responses in identical twins.

Input material: CD8+ T cells sorted from blood. The receptors stem from a woman between 18 and 29 years old in good health.

This clonotype was recorded many times. This chain uses TRBV27 with TRBJ1-6; 7 nucleotides align to TRBD1. J was trimmed by 10 bases and V by 6 bases; bases with no gene match: 12. From germline, CDR1 is MNHEY and CDR2 SMNVEV (reference sequence). CDR3 size: 15 residues. This CDR3 reads CASSQVRDRRSPLHF. The CDR3 coding sequence is TGTGCCAGCAGCCAAGTCCGGGACAGAAGATCACCCCTCCACTTT.

This chain joins TRBV5-6 and TRBJ2-7; a possible D gene is TRBD1 (8 bases). CDR1 and CDR2 from the germline V gene are SGHDT and YYEEEE. The CDR3 spans 14 residues. V lost 4 bases, J lost 3 bases, and 14 bases lay in between. CDR3 sequence (DNA): TGTGCCAGCAGCGTGACAGGGGAGGGCTACGAGCAGTACTTC. As protein: CASSVTGEGYEQYF.

A few counts support this clonotype. J is TRBJ2-3 and V is TRBV20-1; D gene ambiguous. The CDR3 is made up of 13 amino acids. The germline V gene has CDR1 DFQATT and CDR2 SNEGSKA (reference sequence). V gave up 7 bases and J gave up 3 bases, with 14 bases separating them. The CDR3 bases are TGCAGTGTAGACCCTTTGGCTACAGATACGCAGTATTTT. Its protein is CSVDPLATDTQYF.

The sample holds many counts of this clonotype. The chain employs TRBV29-1 and TRBJ2-7, with 7 nucleotides matching TRBD2. Germline assignment: CDR1 SQVTM and CDR2 ANQGSEA. J lost 5 bases, V lost 6 bases, and 1 base had no gene match. CDR3 size: 10 residues. CDR3 nucleotides: TGCAGCGTCCGGGAGGACGAGCAGTACTTC. Protein sequence: CSVREDEQYF.

This clonotype was observed a few times. The V and J genes are TRBV15 and TRBJ2-3; 10 bases agree with TRBD2. CDR1 LNHNV and CDR2 YYDKDF come from the germline V gene (reference sequence). This CDR3 contains 15 residues. Trimming took 4 bases from V and 3 from J; bases not matched to a gene: 4. The CDR3 DNA is TGTGCCACCAGCATGACTAGCGGGCGAACAGATACGCAGTATTTT. Residues: CATSMTSGRTDTQYF. The variable domain in full, completed from reference TRBV15 and TRBJ2-3, reads DAMVIQNPRYQVTQFGKPVTLSCSQTLNHNVMYWYQQKSSQAPKLLFHYYDKDFNNEADTPDNFQSRRPNTSFCFLDIRSPGLGDTAMYLCATSMTSGRTDTQYFGPGTRLTVL.

The rearrangement joins TRBV27 to TRBJ2-1; D possibly matches TRBD1 or TRBD2 (6 bases each). Germline V CDR1 and CDR2: MNHEY, SMNVEV (reference sequence). V gave up 2 bases and J gave up 3 bases, with 11 bases separating them. The CDR3 has 15 residues. CDR3 sequence reads: CASSLIGGIYNEQFF. DNA for the CDR3: TGTGCCAGCAGTTTAATAGGGGGGATCTACAATGAGCAGTTCTTC.

In its sample, this clonotype was seen a few times. This sequence joins TRBV30 and TRBJ2-2; 11 bases align to TRBD2. V lost 7 bases, J lost 3 bases, and 7 bases stayed unmatched. This CDR3 comprises 15 residues. Germline V CDR1 and CDR2: GTSNPN, SVGIG (reference sequence). In DNA, the CDR3 is TGTGCCTACACGCAGGGACTAGCGGACACCGGGGAGCTGTTTTTT. Residues: CAYTQGLADTGELFF.

The sample holds a few counts of this clonotype. The chain is built from TRBV12-3 or TRBV12-4 and TRBJ1-4, with D possibly matching TRBD1 (5 bases). V dropped 2 bases and J dropped 4 bases, with 11 bases sitting between them. CDR3 length: 15 amino acids. CDR3 amino acids: CASSLSGLYNEKLFF. The DNA for the CDR3 is TGTGCCAGCAGTTTATCGGGACTGTATAATGAAAAACTGTTTTTT.

This clonotype was seen a few times. The genes are TRBV12-3 or TRBV12-4 and TRBJ2-5; D unclear. Trimming removed 2 bases from V and 5 bases from J, with 24 bases in between. This CDR3 is built from 18 residues. For the CDR3, the DNA is TGTGCCAGCAGTTTAAAATTACGGGCATTGTTAGAGGATGAGACCCAGTACTTC. Translation: CASSLKLRALLEDETQYF.

This clonotype turned up a few times. V is TRBV6-2 or TRBV6-3 and J is TRBJ2-3; 11 bases map to TRBD2. The junction had 22 bases not matched to a gene; V was cut back by 4 bases and J by 7 bases. The CDR3 is made up of 20 amino acids. Germline values: CDR1 MNHEY, CDR2 SVGEGT. The CDR3 loop reads CASSLFRWGLAEVGANTQYF. For the CDR3, the DNA is TGTGCCAGCAGTTTATTTAGGTGGGGACTAGCGGAAGTTGGGGCGAATACGCAGTATTTT.

This clonotype occurred a few times. CDR3 sequence reads: CSADSGLASNEQFF. Written as DNA, the CDR3 is TGCAGTGCTGACTCAGGACTAGCTAGCAATGAGCAGTTCTTC. V usage is TRBV20-1 and J usage is TRBJ2-1; 8 nucleotides match TRBD2. This CDR3 spans 14 amino acids. V shed 5 bases, J shed 6 bases, and the junction held 9 bases outside the gene matches. Germline V gene sequence: CDR1 DFQATT, CDR2 SNEGSKA (reference sequence).

The genes are TRBV6-1 and TRBJ2-7, with unresolved D. The CDR3 extends over 14 amino acids. CDR1 is MNHNS, CDR2 SASEGT, per germline. Trimming left V 6 bases short and J 1 base short, with 13 bases between. CDR3 DNA sequence: TGTGCCAGCAGCGTCGTTGCTGGGTCCTACGAGCAGTACTTC. It yields the protein CASSVVAGSYEQYF.

A word on this clonotype: Lacking the conserved final phenylalanine or tryptophan, this CDR3 likely reflects a read error. The chain carries TRBV12-3 or TRBV12-4 and TRBJ2-2, with D tentatively TRBD1 (5 bases). Between the trimmed V and J ends, which lost 3 bases and 1 base, there was a span of 9 bases. This CDR3 spans 15 amino acids. This CDR3 is CASSFGQGNTGELFI. The CDR3 nucleotides are TGTGCCAGCAGTTTTGGGCAGGGGAACACCGGGGAGCTGTTTATT.

This clonotype was seen a handful of times. The gene calls are TRBV20-1 and TRBJ2-3, with 12 bases that match TRBD2. The CDR3 has 16 amino acids. V lost 0 bases to trimming and J lost 4 bases; unmatched junction nucleotides: 5. Per the germline V gene, CDR1 is DFQATT and CDR2 is SNEGSKA (reference sequence). The CDR3 bases are TGCAGTGCTAGAGATCTAGCGGGAGGGCCCGCAGATACGCAGTATTTT. Amino acids: CSARDLAGGPADTQYF.

This clonotype was observed at least ten times. The chain joins TRBV11-2 to TRBJ2-7; TRBD2 agrees at 8 bases. Germline V gene lookup returns CDR1 SGHAT and CDR2 FQNNGV. The V gene end was trimmed by 5 bases and the J gene end by 0 bases; junction bases not matched to a gene: 21. This CDR3 has 20 amino acids. CDR3 residues: CASSPRFSGSQHFLSYEQYF. The CDR3 nucleotides read TGTGCCAGCAGCCCTCGTTTCAGCGGGAGCCAACATTTCCTCTCCTACGAGCAGTACTTC.

This clonotype was detected ten times or more. CDR3 sequence: CASSLIRETQYF. The DNA for the CDR3 is TGTGCCAGCAGTTTAATCCGCGAGACCCAGTACTTC. This sequence joins TRBV12-3 or TRBV12-4 and TRBJ2-5; D is ambiguous. V gave up 2 bases and J gave up 5 bases, with 6 bases separating them. The CDR3 loop spans 12 amino acids.

The chain links TRBV5-1 to TRBJ1-2; 7 nucleotides agree with TRBD1. V was clipped by 3 bases and J by 4 bases; unmatched bases: 9. The length of the CDR3 is 15 residues. Per germline, CDR1 SGHRS and CDR2 YFSETQ. This CDR3 reads CASSWGGQEIYGYTF. The CDR3 bases are TGCGCCAGCAGCTGGGGTGGACAGGAAATCTATGGCTACACCTTC. The complete variable domain, with remaining parts taken from reference TRBV5-1 and TRBJ1-2, reads KAGVTQTPRYLIKTRGQQVTLSCSPISGHRSVSWYQQTPGQGLQFLFEYFSETQRNKGNFPGRFSGRQFSNSRSEMNVSTLELGDSALYLCASSWGGQEIYGYTFGSGTRLTVV.

The chain has TRBV6-5 and TRBJ2-6; TRBD1 matches 8 bases. Germline V gives CDR1 MNHEY, CDR2 SVGAGI. Trimming at V came to 4 bases and at J to 0 bases, leaving 8 bases not matched to a gene. This CDR3 comprises 18 residues. The CDR3 DNA sequence: TGTGCCAGCAGTTTGACAGGGGCCCGCAGCTCTGGGGCCAACGTCCTGACTTTC. This translates into CASSLTGARSSGANVLTF.

The chain recombines TRBV4-1 with TRBJ2-7; TRBD2 aligns across 9 bases. With V trimmed by 2 bases and J by 6 bases, 8 bases remained unmatched. The germline CDR1 and CDR2 sequences are MGHRA and YSYEKL. This CDR3 is built from 15 residues. The CDR3 spells CASSQNPGLAVEQYF. DNA of the CDR3: TGCGCCAGCAGCCAAAACCCGGGACTAGCCGTCGAGCAGTACTTC.

V is TRBV15 and J is TRBJ2-1, with TRBD2 identical over 10 bases. V shed 0 bases and J 5 bases; nucleotides not matched to a gene: 7. CDR1 is LNHNV and CDR2 is YYDKDF in the germline V gene (reference sequence). This CDR3 contains 17 residues. The CDR3 here is CATSRDVPLAGDNEQFF. The CDR3 bases are TGTGCCACCAGCAGAGATGTTCCCCTAGCGGGGGACAATGAGCAGTTCTTC. Full variable domain (remainder filled in from reference TRBV15 and TRBJ2-1): DAMVIQNPRYQVTQFGKPVTLSCSQTLNHNVMYWYQQKSSQAPKLLFHYYDKDFNNEADTPDNFQSRRPNTSFCFLDIRSPGLGDTAMYLCATSRDVPLAGDNEQFFGPGTRLTVL.

This clonotype came up a few times. Compared with germline, one end of the junction differs, possibly owing to a read error. The rearrangement uses TRBV15 and TRBJ1-1, with D unresolved. The CDR3 has 12 residues. CDR1 is LNHNV and CDR2 is YYDKDF in the germline V gene (reference sequence). The CDR3 coding sequence is TGTGCCATCAGCAGTGAGAACACTGAAGCTTTCTTT. Amino acids: CAISSENTEAFF.

This chain links TRBV7-9 with TRBJ2-7; 7 bases are shared with TRBD1. Unmatched junction bases numbered 6, after V lost 5 bases and J lost 2 bases. Germline lookup yields CDR1 SEHNR and CDR2 FQNEAQ (reference sequence). The CDR3 extends over 14 amino acids. CDR3 sequence: CASSDRDSPYEQYF. Written as DNA, the CDR3 is TGTGCCAGCAGCGACCGGGACAGTCCCTACGAGCAGTACTTC.

This clonotype was counted many times. The CDR3 loop reads CASSHGQGDSPLHF. The CDR3 DNA reads as TGTGCCAGCAGCCACGGACAGGGAGATTCACCCCTCCACTTT. The V gene is TRBV7-9, the J gene TRBJ1-6; 8 nucleotides line up with TRBD1. The junction had 5 bases not matched to a gene; V was cut back by 5 bases and J by 8 bases. The CDR3 runs 14 residues. In germline, CDR1 is SEHNR, CDR2 FQNEAQ (reference sequence).